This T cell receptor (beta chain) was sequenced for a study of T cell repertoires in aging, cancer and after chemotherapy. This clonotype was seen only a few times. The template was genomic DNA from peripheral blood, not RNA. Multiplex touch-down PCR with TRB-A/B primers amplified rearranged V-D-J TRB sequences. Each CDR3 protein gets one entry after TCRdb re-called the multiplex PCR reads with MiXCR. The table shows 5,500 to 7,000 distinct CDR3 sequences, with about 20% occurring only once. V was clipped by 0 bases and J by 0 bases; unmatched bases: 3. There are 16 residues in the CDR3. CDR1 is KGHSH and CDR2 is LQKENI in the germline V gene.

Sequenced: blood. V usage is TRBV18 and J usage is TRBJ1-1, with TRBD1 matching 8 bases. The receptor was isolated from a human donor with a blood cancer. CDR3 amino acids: CASSPPGTGLNTEAFF. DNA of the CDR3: TGTGCCAGCTCACCACCGGGGACAGGTTTGAACACTGAAGCTTTCTTT.